This T cell receptor beta chain was retrieved from a study of vaccination and CD4 T cells after COVID-19 (dated 2022 in TCRdb). Regarding the complete study: SARS-CoV-2 positivity had been established in the convalescent patients by nasal swab PCR, and mild disease was recorded in several of these patients and severe disease in one. Six males and four females were included in the convalescent cohort, with two Hispanic individuals, seven Caucasians, two Asians and one multiracial person represented. Participants got two doses of the Pfizer-BioNTech BNT162b2 vaccine (n=8) or two doses of the Moderna mRNA-1273 vaccine (n=2). Post-COVID blood samples were collected from convalescent patients a median of about 92 days after diagnosis, with a range of about 30 to 161 days. Post-vaccine blood samples were taken a median of 72 days after the second vaccine dose, with a range of roughly 13 to 250 days. Overlapping spike peptide pools from SARS-CoV-2 and from the common cold coronaviruses HCoV-NL63, HCoV-OC43 and HCoV-229E were used as culture stimuli. Control cultures received a CEFX viral epitope pool as the positive control, an HIV-1 Nef peptide pool as the negative control, or no peptide. In about 11 COVID-19 convalescent patients and a handful of infection-naive healthy vaccine recipients, the spike-specific CD4+ TCR repertoire before mRNA vaccination was compared with the repertoire after mRNA vaccination.

The junction carries 17 bases between V and J, which are trimmed by 7 bases and 11 bases respectively. Including the terminal cysteine and phenylalanine, the CDR3 comprises 12 residues. Of all the DNA, just the CDR3 is kept, 36 bases in frame from base 1. The germline V gene encodes CDR1 LNHDA and CDR2 SQIVND (reference sequence). The treatment or condition label on this specimen signifies: approximately 9-day PBMC culture with coronavirus spike peptide pools or control peptides (ViraFEST assay). The ViraFEST assay was used in the study, in which antigen-specific T cells were expanded with peptide pools and expanded clonotypes were subsequently identified by TCR sequencing. The convalescent patients' positive SARS-CoV-2 PCR tests fell between March and December 2020, which was before the Alpha, Beta and Delta variants emerged in the United States. Each well held about 2.2 million PBMCs cultured in IMDM containing about 5% human AB serum and about 10 IU/ml IL-2, with approximately 9.2 ug/ml peptide pools added. On days 3 and 7, half of the culture medium was replaced with fresh IL-2-containing medium. After less than twelve days of culture, CD4+ T cells were isolated by negative selection with the EasySep CD4+ T cell isolation kit. Ficoll-Paque Plus gradient centrifugation was used to isolate PBMCs from whole blood, and the isolated PBMCs were then either used fresh or cryopreserved at -140C. Each culture condition was generally run in triplicate wells.

A word on this clonotype: Its antigen is unknown. One base away there is no much larger clone; base qualities are not given.

Library construction relied on PCR. TCR sequencing of DNA from cultured CD4+ T cells used the Oncomine TCR Beta short-read assay at the Johns Hopkins FTIC core. The QIAamp micro DNA kit was used to extract genomic DNA from the cultured CD4+ T cells. The Oncomine TCR Beta libraries from cultured CD4+ T cells were pooled using unique dual indexes and then sequenced on an Illumina iSeq 100. In the original analysis: Non-productive sequences were filtered out, and CDR3s that did not start with C, did not end with F or W, or were shorter than 7 amino acids were discarded. Antigen-specific clonotypes were identified using the MANAFEST web application through comparison of peptide-stimulated wells with reference and other culture wells. Positive clones required FDR below 0.05, an odds ratio above 5, and productive frequency above 0.1% in at least two of three replicate wells. Clonotypes that were significantly expanded in both SARS-CoV-2 spike wells and at least one common cold coronavirus spike condition were defined as cross-reactive. Similarity between CDR3 sequences was evaluated in R version 3.6.1 using Levenshtein distances (stringdist) and unrooted phylogenetic trees (ape). TCRdb took the public reads, trimmed them with fastp at Q25, ran MiXCR for clone calling and kept in-frame beta chains. Rows are combined by CDR3 protein, so each entry shows the most common genes and DNA. TCRdb, not the authors, supplied the V and J calls. The sample table contains some 12,000 distinct CDR3 sequences; only one count was recorded for about 38% of them. The top ten constitute less than 25% of the sample.

Broader findings and caveats from the paper: In convalescent patients, a median approximately 83% of post-vaccine SARS-CoV-2-reactive clones were detected only after vaccination, and vaccine-specific priming was suggested by this finding. Of the vaccine-specific clones found in convalescent patients, nearly all (304 of 307) were mono-reactive for SARS-CoV-2 spike instead of being cross-reactive with common cold coronaviruses. The median number of SARS-CoV-2-reactive clonotypes rose from roughly 20 after infection to some 40 after vaccination, but the change was not significant. Relatively few convalescent patients were included in the study, and early timepoints after natural infection were not analyzed.

This TCR derives from a human donor with COVID-19. The V and J genes are TRBV19 and TRBJ1-1, and TRBD1 may be the D gene, going by 5 matching bases. The sequenced sample consisted of cultured CD4+ T cells from blood. The nucleotide sequence is TGTGCCAGTATGGCAGGGTTTAAGATGGCTTTCTTT. This sequence encodes CASMAGFKMAFF.